The 26 T cell receptor beta chains below come from one sample, sequenced in a study of T cells in Graves' hyperthyroidism and ophthalmopathy. The TCR beta CDR3 regions underwent amplification using RNA transcripts as the source. The HTBI primer set was used in a first-round RT-PCR of the TCR CDR3. TCRdb recomputed calls from the multiplex PCR reads with MiXCR, one row per CDR3 protein. The sample includes 500,000 to 600,000 distinct CDR3 sequences, about 46% of them seen just once. Sequenced sample: peripheral blood or thyroid tissue (not recorded which). Receptors originate from an adult woman with Graves' disease, either hyperthyroidism or ophthalmopathy (not recorded which).

The chain has TRBV20-1 and TRBJ1-1; TRBD1 might be the D (6 bases). The CDR3 contains 11 residues. V was pared by 6 bases and J by 7 bases, with 12 bases between. Germline CDR1 reads DFQATT; CDR2 reads SNEGSKA (reference sequence). CDR3: CSALDRNEAFF. Written as DNA, the CDR3 is TGCAGTGCCCTCGACAGGAATGAAGCTTTCTTT.

The sample holds a few counts of this clonotype. This rearrangement joins TRBV15 to TRBJ1-4, with D tentatively TRBD1 (6 bases). Trimming left V 4 bases short and J 8 bases short, with 14 bases between. The V gene's germline CDR1 is LNHNV and CDR2 YYDKDF (reference sequence). The CDR3 extends over 14 amino acids. The CDR3: CATSKQGVGEKLFF. CDR3 nucleotide sequence: TGTGCCACCAGCAAACAGGGAGTCGGGGAAAAACTGTTTTTT.

The chain combines TRBV7-2 with TRBJ2-7; 8 bases align to TRBD1. Germline lookup yields CDR1 SGHTA and CDR2 FQGNSA. The CDR3 extends over 15 amino acids. The junction had 10 bases not matched to a gene; V was cut back by 5 bases and J by 4 bases. The CDR3: CASSVRTGTGYEQYF. CDR3 DNA sequence: TGTGCCAGCAGCGTCCGGACAGGGACTGGGTACGAGCAGTACTTC. Combining the CDR3 with reference TRBV7-2 and TRBJ2-7 gives the whole variable domain GAGVSQSPSNKVTEKGKDVELRCDPISGHTALYWYRQSLGQGLEFLIYFQGNSAPDKSGLPSDRFSAERTGGSVSTLTIQRTQQEDSAVYLCASSVRTGTGYEQYFGPGTRLTVT.

This clonotype was found a few times. V is TRBV7-9 and J is TRBJ2-5, with 12 nucleotides matching TRBD1. Germline loops: CDR1 SEHNR, CDR2 FQNEAQ (reference sequence). This CDR3 is built from 16 residues. With V trimmed by 2 bases and J by 4 bases, 5 bases remained unmatched. The DNA of the CDR3 is TGTGCCAGCAGCTTAATGGGGACAGGGGGCGGAGAGACCCAGTACTTC. It specifies CASSLMGTGGGETQYF. The full variable domain, in which reference TRBV7-9 and TRBJ2-5 provide the parts outside the CDR3, is DTGVSQNPRHKITKRGQNVTFRCDPISEHNRLYWYRQTLGQGPEFLTYFQNEAQLEKSRLLSDRFSAERPKGSFSTLEIQRTEQGDSAMYLCASSLMGTGGGETQYFGPGTRLLVL.

This clonotype has a count of ten or more. The genes are TRBV11-2 and TRBJ2-5; tentative D call: TRBD2 (5 bases). Trimming removed 5 bases from V and 3 bases from J, with 10 bases in between. The CDR3 is 13 amino acids. Germline V gene data show CDR1 as SGHAT and CDR2 as FQNNGV. CDR3 residues: CASSIGIKETQYF. Written as DNA, the CDR3 is TGTGCCAGCAGCATCGGGATCAAAGAGACCCAGTACTTC.

This rearrangement joins TRBV10-3 to TRBJ2-2, with D unclear. V gave up 6 bases and J gave up 2 bases, with 13 bases separating them. This CDR3 contains 15 residues. Germline CDR1 reads ENHRY; CDR2 reads SYGVKD. CDR3 sequence (DNA): TGTGCCATCAGGCACTACTCTGGAAACACCGGGGAGCTGTTTTTT. Translating gives CAIRHYSGNTGELFF.

V and J are TRBV20-1 and TRBJ1-2, with 9 bases fitting TRBD1. This CDR3 is 14 amino acids long. Germline V gives CDR1 DFQATT, CDR2 SNEGSKA (reference sequence). V lost 1 base to trimming and J lost 5 bases; unmatched junction nucleotides: 5. CDR3 nucleotides: TGCAGTGCTAGAGGGGACAGGGCTGATTATGGCTACACCTTC. Residues: CSARGDRADYGYTF.

This clonotype was found once. J is TRBJ2-7 and V is TRBV7-2; TRBD1 matches at 10 bases. The CDR3 consists of 15 residues. Trimming took 10 bases from V and 4 from J; bases not matched to a gene: 13. CDR1 and CDR2 (germline): SGHTA, FQGNSA. CDR3 sequence reads: CATGGGTGVIYEQYF. For the CDR3, the DNA is TGTGCCACCGGAGGGGGGACAGGGGTTATTTACGAGCAGTACTTC. The whole variable domain, remainder taken from reference TRBV7-2 and TRBJ2-7, is GAGVSQSPSNKVTEKGKDVELRCDPISGHTALYWYRQSLGQGLEFLIYFQGNSAPDKSGLPSDRFSAERTGGSVSTLTIQRTQQEDSAVYLCATGGGTGVIYEQYFGPGTRLTVT.

The V and J genes are TRBV7-2 and TRBJ1-6; 9 bases are a match to TRBD1. The germline gives CDR1 SGHTA, CDR2 FQGNSA. The CDR3 consists of 15 residues. V lost 5 bases, J lost 10 bases, and 9 bases stayed unmatched. This chain's CDR3 is CASSTRTGENSPLHF. The CDR3 DNA follows: TGTGCCAGCAGCACGAGGACAGGGGAAAACTCACCCCTCCACTTT. The entire variable domain, with the rest obtained from reference TRBV7-2 and TRBJ1-6, is as follows: GAGVSQSPSNKVTEKGKDVELRCDPISGHTALYWYRQSLGQGLEFLIYFQGNSAPDKSGLPSDRFSAERTGGSVSTLTIQRTQQEDSAVYLCASSTRTGENSPLHFGNGTRLTVT.

In its sample, this clonotype was seen a few times. An end of the junction does not agree with germline; a read error may underlie this. CDR3 sequence reads: CASSSNLRLAGDEQYF. For the CDR3, the DNA is TGTGCCAGCAGTTCGAATTTGCGACTAGCGGGAGACGAGCAGTACTTC. The chain employs TRBV10-3 and TRBJ2-7, with 12 bases lining up with TRBD2. The CDR3 covers 16 residues. Germline V gives CDR1 ENHRY, CDR2 SYGVKD.

The chain employs TRBV13 and TRBJ1-6; D call uncertain. This CDR3 is 13 amino acids long. V lost 3 bases to trimming and J lost 10 bases, with 10 bases between them. Germline CDR1 is PRHDT and CDR2 is FYEKMQ (reference sequence). CDR3 DNA: TGTGCCAGCAGCTTGCAGGAGGGATCACCCCTCCACTTT. Protein product: CASSLQEGSPLHF.

The chain is built from TRBV5-1 and TRBJ2-1; 7 bases match TRBD1. Germline V lookup: CDR1 SGHRS, CDR2 YFSETQ. The CDR3 extends over 15 amino acids. Unmatched junction bases numbered 6, after V lost 3 bases and J lost 3 bases. As DNA, the CDR3 is TGCGCCAGCAGCTCGCAGGGGGATGGCTACAATGAGCAGTTCTTC. Translation: CASSSQGDGYNEQFF. The entire variable domain, with the rest obtained from reference TRBV5-1 and TRBJ2-1, is as follows: KAGVTQTPRYLIKTRGQQVTLSCSPISGHRSVSWYQQTPGQGLQFLFEYFSETQRNKGNFPGRFSGRQFSNSRSEMNVSTLELGDSALYLCASSSQGDGYNEQFFGPGTRLTVL.

J is TRBJ1-4 and V is TRBV10-3, with a possible D match to TRBD1 (6 bases). The V gene's germline CDR1 is ENHRY and CDR2 SYGVKD. The CDR3 totals 13 residues. Between the trimmed V and J ends, which lost 8 bases and 5 bases, there was a span of 12 bases. CDR3 DNA sequence: TGTGCCATCGGCAGAACAGGGAATGAAAAACTGTTTTTT. Translated: CAIGRTGNEKLFF.

The chain joins TRBV7-9 to TRBJ2-7; D call uncertain. CDR3 size: 15 residues. V dropped 5 bases and J dropped 2 bases, with 16 bases sitting between them. CDR1 and CDR2 from the germline V gene are SEHNR and FQNEAQ (reference sequence). The CDR3 is CASSVGGTGTYEQYF. As DNA, the CDR3 is TGTGCCAGCAGCGTAGGCGGAACGGGTACCTACGAGCAGTACTTC.

This clonotype appeared a few times. V and J are TRBV7-9 and TRBJ1-2; possible D gene TRBD1, 6 bases. CDR3 length: 14 residues. Germline CDR1 reads SEHNR; CDR2 reads FQNEAQ (reference sequence). V was cut by 5 bases and J by 6 bases, with 16 bases left in between. The CDR3 is CASSTGWALHGYTF. In nucleotides, the CDR3 is TGTGCCAGCAGCACAGGGTGGGCTCTTCATGGCTACACCTTC.

A few counts support this clonotype. The V and J genes are TRBV12-3 or TRBV12-4 and TRBJ2-2; 7 nucleotides line up with TRBD2. The J segment lost 5 bases and the V segment lost 1 base, leaving 10 bases of the junction unmatched. The CDR3 sequence is 17 residues long. The DNA of the CDR3 is TGTGCCAGCAGTTTAGGGGCGGGAGTTGTAGTTACCGGGGAGCTGTTTTTT. Amino acids: CASSLGAGVVVTGELFF.

This clonotype was detected a few times. This chain links TRBV29-1 with TRBJ2-7; 8 bases match TRBD2. CDR3 length equals 13 residues. Germline V gives CDR1 SQVTM, CDR2 ANQGSEA. Trimming took 7 bases from V and 3 from J; bases not matched to a gene: 8. CDR3 coding DNA: TGCAGCGCTTCGGGAGGGAAACTCTACGAGCAGTACTTC. Protein: CSASGGKLYEQYF.

This clonotype showed up many times. This chain links TRBV19 with TRBJ2-7, with D unclear. This CDR3 has 15 amino acids. Germline values: CDR1 LNHDA, CDR2 SQIVND (reference sequence). Trimming took 2 bases from V and 3 from J, leaving 14 bases between them. The CDR3 nucleotides are TGTGCCAGTAGTATAAGTTCGCGGCAAAACTACGAGCAGTACTTC. Translation: CASSISSRQNYEQYF.

Concerning this clonotype: A read error may account for a junction end that differs from germline. This chain links TRBV7-9 with TRBJ1-2, with D perhaps matching TRBD1 (5 bases). The CDR3 length is 16 residues. The germline V gene encodes CDR1 SEHNR and CDR2 FQNEAQ (reference sequence). Here the CDR3 reads CASSQDRRGTNYGYTF. Here the CDR3 DNA reads TGCGCCAGCAGCCAAGATCGACGGGGGACCAACTATGGCTACACCTTC.

This clonotype was seen a handful of times. The J gene is TRBJ1-1, the V gene TRBV29-1; 9 bases fit TRBD1. Germline V gene sequence: CDR1 SQVTM, CDR2 ANQGSEA. V lost 0 bases to trimming and J lost 5 bases; unmatched junction nucleotides: 7. CDR3 length: 15 residues. CDR3 DNA: TGCAGCGTTGAAGATCTGGGACAGGGTAAGACTGAAGCTTTCTTT. This encodes CSVEDLGQGKTEAFF.

The genes are TRBV29-1 and TRBJ2-6; 7 nucleotides line up with TRBD2. Germline trimming cut 7 bases from V and 2 bases from J; bases unmatched to any gene: 8. The CDR3 length is 15 residues. The germline V gene encodes CDR1 SQVTM and CDR2 ANQGSEA. In DNA, the CDR3 is TGCAGCGGGACGTGGGGGGGGGCTGGGGCCAACGTCCTGACTTTC. Translated: CSGTWGGAGANVLTF. The whole variable domain, filled in from reference TRBV29-1 and TRBJ2-6, reads SAVISQKPSRDICQRGTSLTIQCQVDSQVTMMFWYRQQPGQSLTLIATANQGSEATYESGFVIDKFPISRPNLTFSTLTVSNMSPEDSSIYLCSGTWGGAGANVLTFGAGSRLTVL.

The J gene is TRBJ1-6, the V gene TRBV3-1; 7 bases agree with TRBD1. Germline CDR1 and CDR2: LGHDT and YNNKEL (reference sequence). This CDR3 has 17 residues. V gave up 1 base and J gave up 9 bases; unmatched junction bases: 12. CDR3 residues: CASSQGPRQGLGSPLHF. In DNA, the CDR3 is TGTGCCAGCAGCCAAGGCCCTCGACAGGGATTAGGTTCACCCCTCCACTTT.

This chain links TRBV25-1 with TRBJ1-2, with D perhaps matching TRBD1 (5 bases). The CDR3 spans 12 residues. CDR1 is MGHDK, CDR2 SYGVNS, per germline. The V end lost 9 bases, the J end lost 6 bases, and 14 bases lay between the germline ends. CDR3 region: CASKGSGHGYTF. The CDR3 nucleotides read TGTGCCAGTAAGGGATCGGGGCATGGCTACACCTTC.

This clonotype was recorded many times. The CDR3 DNA reads TGTGCCAGCAGCTTCCTGGGCGGCACAGATACGCAGTATTTT. Amino acids: CASSFLGGTDTQYF. The chain recombines TRBV7-3 with TRBJ2-3; no reliable D call. Germline CDR1 and CDR2: SGHTA and FQGTGA. This CDR3 region has 14 residues. Trimming removed 3 bases from V and 1 base from J, with 8 bases in between.

This clonotype has ten or more counts. The gene calls are TRBV29-1 and TRBJ1-2; D may be TRBD1 (5 bases). The CDR3 covers 14 residues. Germline CDR1 is SQVTM and CDR2 is ANQGSEA. V was pared by 3 bases and J by 2 bases, with 13 bases between. The CDR3, as DNA: TGCAGCGTTGATCAGGGACTTACAAACTATGGCTACACCTTC. Residues: CSVDQGLTNYGYTF.

This clonotype was observed a handful of times. The chain uses TRBV11-2 and TRBJ2-7; D unresolved. Germline V gene sequence: CDR1 SGHAT, CDR2 FQNNGV. The CDR3 totals 13 residues. Trimming shortened V by 2 bases and J by 5 bases, and 10 bases separated the two germline ends. CDR3 region: CASSLMPIHEQYF. The CDR3 DNA is TGTGCCAGCAGCTTAATGCCAATCCACGAGCAGTACTTC.